This is a list of T cell receptor beta chains from one sample in a study of blood T cell repertoires in COVID-19. Profiling relied on immunoSEQ multiplex PCR, and the TCRdb table lists in-frame clones only, not all of them. The sample lists approximately 290,000 clones, more than 80% occurring once. The specimen was PBMCs or T cells enriched from blood (not recorded which). The receptors stem from a woman in her twenties or thirties who had recovered from COVID-19. Both conserved end residues are part of each CDR3. A D gene is named only where the DNA matches it firmly. Expanded clones get a size class; other rows say once, few or many, or leave the size out.

J gene | D gene | V gene | clone size | CDR3 protein | CDR3 DNA
TRBJ2-1 | TRBD2 | TRBV27 | once | CASSSGTSGRPSYNEQFF | TGTGCCAGCAGTTCCGGGACTAGCGGGAGGCCTTCCTACAATGAGCAGTTCTTC
TRBJ1-1 | TRBD1 | TRBV7-9 | NA | CASSPGGTGDAEAFF | TGTGCCAGCAGCCCAGGCGGGACAGGGGACGCTGAAGCTTTCTTT
TRBJ1-1 | TRBD1 | TRBV19 | NA | CASSFGQGADTEAFF | TGTGCCAGTAGTTTTGGGCAGGGGGCTGACACTGAAGCTTTCTTT
TRBJ2-3 | TRBD1 | TRBV18 | NA | CASSPGTGGPDTQYF | TGTGCCAGCTCACCCGGGACAGGGGGCCCAGATACGCAGTATTTT
TRBJ1-2 | NA | TRBV29-1 | NA | CSVSTNYGYTF | TGCAGCGTTTCTACTAACTATGGCTACACCTTC
TRBJ1-1 | NA | TRBV27 | NA | CASRKGATEAFF | TGTGCCAGCAGAAAAGGGGCCACTGAAGCTTTCTTT
TRBJ1-3 | TRBD1 | TRBV9 | NA | CASSASPGTGSYSGNTIYF | TGTGCCAGCAGCGCCAGTCCCGGGACAGGGTCTTACTCTGGAAACACCATATATTTT
TRBJ2-7 | TRBD1 | TRBV4-2 | NA | CASSRSQRQGAGEQYF | TGTGCCAGCAGCCGAAGTCAGAGACAGGGGGCTGGGGAGCAGTACTTC
TRBJ2-1 | TRBD2 | TRBV5-1 | NA | CASSSEHGTTSSYNEQFF | TGCGCCAGCAGCTCGGAACACGGGACTACAAGCTCCTACAATGAGCAGTTCTTC
TRBJ2-5 | TRBD1 | TRBV5-6 | NA | CASSSGGGETQYF | TGTGCCAGCAGCTCAGGGGGCGGCGAGACCCAGTACTTC
TRBJ2-7 | TRBD2 | TRBV27 | NA | CASSRRGGGISYEQYF | TGTGCCAGCAGCCGTCGCGGGGGTGGGATCTCCTACGAGCAGTACTTC
TRBJ1-4 | NA | TRBV9 | NA | CASSPRPSDSSSEKLFF | TGTGCCAGCAGCCCCCGACCCTCCGACTCCTCATCGGAAAAACTGTTTTTT
TRBJ1-3 | NA | TRBV5-4 | NA | CASSPWGTGNTIYF | TGTGCCAGCAGCCCCTGGGGCACTGGAAACACCATATATTTT
TRBJ1-1 | NA | TRBV24-1 | NA | CATSPGLGTEAFF | TGTGCCACCAGCCCAGGGTTGGGCACTGAAGCTTTCTTT
TRBJ2-2 | NA | TRBV7-3 | once | CASSLRGASNTGELFF | TGTGCCAGCAGCTTACGCGGGGCGTCGAACACCGGGGAGCTGTTTTTT
TRBJ1-2 | NA | TRBV6-5 | NA | CASAEDYGYTF | TGTGCCAGCGCGGAGGACTATGGCTACACCTTC
TRBJ1-5 | NA | TRBV18 | few | CASSPNERARLYF | TGTGCCAGCTCACCCAACGAGAGGGCCAGATTATATTTT
TRBJ2-6 | NA | TRBV28 | NA | CASSQTSSGANVLTF | TGTGCCAGCAGCCAAACAAGCTCTGGGGCCAACGTCCTGACTTTC
TRBJ1-4 | NA | TRBV27 | NA | CASSTRTDEKLFF | TGTGCCAGCAGTACTCGGACAGATGAAAAACTGTTTTTT
TRBJ2-7 | TRBD2 | TRBV28 | NA | CASTSGTSLAEQYF | TGTGCCAGCACATCCGGGACTAGCTTAGCCGAGCAGTACTTC
TRBJ2-7 | NA | TRBV4-1 | NA | CASSPTAGDSYEQYF | TGCGCCAGCAGCCCGACCGCTGGAGACTCCTACGAGCAGTACTTC
TRBJ1-1 | NA | TRBV9 | NA | CASSEGPNTEAFF | TGTGCCAGCAGCGAGGGGCCCAACACTGAAGCTTTCTTT
TRBJ1-4 | NA | TRBV4-3 | NA | CASSQGVAGDEKLFF | TGCGCCAGCAGCCAAGGAGTGGCGGGGGATGAAAAACTGTTTTTT
TRBJ1-4 | NA | TRBV3-1/TRBV3-2 | NA | CASSETATNEKLFF | TGTGCCAGCAGCGAGACAGCAACTAATGAAAAACTGTTTTTT
TRBJ2-1 | TRBD1 | TRBV11-2 | NA | CASSPRDRDHNEQFF | TGTGCCAGCAGCCCCCGGGACAGGGACCACAATGAGCAGTTCTTC
TRBJ1-1 | TRBD1 | TRBV7-8 | NA | CASSSRQGDTEAFF | TGTGCCAGCAGCTCCCGACAGGGGGACACTGAAGCTTTCTTT
TRBJ1-3 | NA | TRBV5-1 | NA | CASSLGQGGSGNTIYF | TGCGCCAGCAGCTTGGGGCAGGGAGGGTCTGGAAACACCATATATTTT